The table lists the clone carrying this T cell receptor (beta chain) with a few counts. As yet, its antigen is unknown. This sample was taken from a study of tumor-infiltrating lymphocytes in primary liver carcinoma. Study-wide background: Patients included men and women of 30 to 69 years.

Total RNA (around 0.45 ug) served as template for TCR beta cDNA synthesis primed by a constant-region primer. ARM-PCR, slightly modified, supplied the TCR beta libraries through three nested multiplex PCR rounds. Each of the first two PCR rounds ran approximately 9 cycles with TRBV1-TRBV30 forward and C-beta reverse primers. Each CDR3 protein is one row after TCRdb ran MiXCR on the multiplex PCR reads. Of around 210,000 distinct CDR3 sequences listed, about two thirds are singletons. Whole-study results and caveats: Tumor top-250-clone fraction significantly exceeded that of blood (p = 0.039).

Germline CDR1 KGHDR, CDR2 SFDVKD. The CDR3 sequence is 16 residues long. Trimming left V 3 bases short and J 7 bases short, with 18 bases between. Alongside blood RNA obtained from unsorted whole blood, germline DNA was also extracted. The sequence was obtained from a woman in her sixties with primary liver carcinoma and hepatitis B virus infection. Sequenced: peripheral blood. The gene calls are TRBV24-1 and TRBJ2-1, with D possibly matching TRBD1 (5 bases). CDR3: CATSDTGGWTQNEQFF. CDR3 nucleotide sequence: TGTGCCACCAGTGATACAGGCGGCTGGACACAGAATGAGCAGTTCTTC.